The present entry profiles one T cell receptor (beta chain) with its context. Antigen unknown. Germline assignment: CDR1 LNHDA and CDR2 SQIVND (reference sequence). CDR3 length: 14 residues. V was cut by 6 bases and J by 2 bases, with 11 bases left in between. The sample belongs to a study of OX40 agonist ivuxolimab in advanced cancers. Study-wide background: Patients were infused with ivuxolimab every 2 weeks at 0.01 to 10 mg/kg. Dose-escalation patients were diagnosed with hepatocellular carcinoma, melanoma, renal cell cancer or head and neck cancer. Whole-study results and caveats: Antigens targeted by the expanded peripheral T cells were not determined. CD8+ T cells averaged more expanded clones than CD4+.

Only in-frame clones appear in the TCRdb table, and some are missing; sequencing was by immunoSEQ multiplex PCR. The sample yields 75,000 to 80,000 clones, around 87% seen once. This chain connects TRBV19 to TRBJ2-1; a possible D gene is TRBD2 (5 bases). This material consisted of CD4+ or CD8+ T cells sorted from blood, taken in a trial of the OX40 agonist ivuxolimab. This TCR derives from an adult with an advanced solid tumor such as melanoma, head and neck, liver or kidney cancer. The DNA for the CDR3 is TGTGCCAGTAGAGGTAGGAGGCCCTACAATGAGCAGTTCTTC. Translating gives CASRGRRPYNEQFF.